Each of the 29 T cell receptor beta chains below was sequenced from the same sample in a study of cytomegalovirus exposure and HLA in healthy donors. PCR involved 60 Vbeta and 13 Jbeta primers. TCRdb's copy holds only in-frame clones and misses some; the assay was immunoSEQ multiplex PCR. The table lists 15,000 to 20,000 clones, more than 60% of them singletons. Sequenced: PBMCs. These receptors were obtained from a man aged 18 to 30 in good health and CMV-seronegative.

The rearrangement links TRBV15 to TRBJ2-3, with D uncertain. Per the germline V gene, CDR1 is LNHNV and CDR2 is YYDKDF (reference sequence). This CDR3 region has 15 residues. V was trimmed by 1 base and J by 6 bases, leaving 14 bases between them. The CDR3 spells CATSRGLLVLDTQYF. The CDR3 bases are TGTGCCACCAGCAGAGGCCTTCTAGTCTTGGATACGCAGTATTTT.

V gene TRBV23-1 combines with J gene TRBJ2-1; weak D call: TRBD2 (6 bases). TRBV23-1 is an open reading frame, and its role is uncertain. The ends were cut back, 4 bases at V and 7 bases at J, with 14 bases in the middle. The CDR3 sequence is 14 residues long. Here the CDR3 reads CASSRYLGGNEQFF. In nucleotides, the CDR3 is TGCGCCAGCAGTCGATACCTGGGGGGAAATGAGCAGTTCTTC.

V is TRBV15 and J is TRBJ1-2; D call uncertain. Trimming pared 0 bases from V and 4 bases from J, leaving 9 bases between. In germline, CDR1 is LNHNV, CDR2 YYDKDF (reference sequence). This CDR3 has 14 residues. As DNA, the CDR3 is TGTGCCACCAGCAGAGATCAAGCCGCCTATGGCTACACCTTC. Protein product: CATSRDQAAYGYTF.

This sequence joins TRBV6-6 and TRBJ1-5; no reliable D call. The V and J ends lost 2 bases and 1 base respectively, with 9 bases between them. There are 15 residues in the CDR3. CDR1 and CDR2 from the germline V gene are MNHNY and SVGAGI (reference sequence). CDR3 in DNA: TGTGCCAGCAGTTACGGCTCCAGGAGCAATCAGCCCCAGCATTTT. Its translation is CASSYGSRSNQPQHF.

The rearrangement uses TRBV29-1 and TRBJ1-2; 7 positions match TRBD1. Germline V gene sequence: CDR1 SQVTM, CDR2 ANQGSEA. This CDR3 is built from 13 residues. V shed 4 bases, J shed 1 base, and the junction held 3 bases outside the gene matches. In nucleotides, the CDR3 is TGCAGCGTTGGACAGGGTATTAACTATGGCTACACCTTC. Translating it yields CSVGQGINYGYTF.

This sequence joins TRBV5-1 and TRBJ1-4; the D gene is possibly TRBD1 (5 bases). The CDR3 totals 14 residues. Germline V CDR1 and CDR2: SGHRS, YFSETQ. V gave up 0 bases and J gave up 4 bases, with 7 bases separating them. The CDR3 DNA sequence: TGCGCCAGCAGCTTGGAAGGGGTTAATGAAAAACTGTTTTTT. This codes for CASSLEGVNEKLFF.

The chain has TRBV4-2 and TRBJ1-1; tentative D call: TRBD1 (6 bases). The length of the CDR3 is 14 residues. Trimming removed 0 bases from V and 2 bases from J, with 7 bases in between. Per germline, CDR1 LGHNA and CDR2 YNFKEQ. The DNA for the CDR3 is TGTGCCAGCAGCCAAGAGACAGGTAACACTGAAGCTTTCTTT. Protein sequence: CASSQETGNTEAFF.

The chain has TRBV6-6 and TRBJ1-5; 7 bases fit TRBD1. Germline V gene data show CDR1 as MNHNY and CDR2 as SVGAGI (reference sequence). After removal of 5 bases from V and 7 bases from J, the junction contained 8 bases not matched to a gene. This CDR3 is built from 14 residues. The CDR3, as DNA: TGTGCCAGCAGTCAACCACAGGGGAGGCAGCCCCAGCATTTT. Protein product: CASSQPQGRQPQHF.

The chain joins TRBV5-6 to TRBJ2-1, with D unclear. Germline-derived CDR1 and CDR2 are SGHDT and YYEEEE. With 0 bases removed from V and 7 bases from J, the gap between germline ends came to 2 bases. The CDR3 extends over 11 amino acids. The CDR3: CASSLANEQFF. CDR3 in DNA: TGTGCCAGCAGCTTGGCGAATGAGCAGTTCTTC.

The chain carries TRBV5-1 and TRBJ2-2; TRBD2 is a possible D gene (6 bases). The V gene lost 1 base and the J gene lost 6 bases, with 16 bases spanning the gap. Germline CDR1 SGHRS, CDR2 YFSETQ. The CDR3 spans 16 residues. As DNA, the CDR3 is TGCGCCAGCAGCTTGTCGCGGACTACGCTTCCCGGGGAGCTGTTTTTT. The encoded protein is CASSLSRTTLPGELFF.

V is TRBV5-1 and J is TRBJ2-7; perhaps TRBD1 as D (5 bases). Germline CDR1 SGHRS, CDR2 YFSETQ. CDR3 length: 14 amino acids. V was pared by 4 bases and J by 0 bases, with 11 bases between. This CDR3 is CASSADSFSYEQYF. CDR3 coding DNA: TGCGCCAGCAGCGCCGACAGTTTCTCCTACGAGCAGTACTTC.

V is TRBV2 and J is TRBJ1-2; D gene uncertain. V was clipped by 4 bases and J by 5 bases, with 5 bases between them. CDR1 and CDR2 (germline): SNHLY, FYNNEI. CDR3 size: 11 residues. The DNA of the CDR3 is TGTGCCAGCAGTGTCCTGTATGGCTACACCTTC. The encoded protein is CASSVLYGYTF.

This clone was seen a single time. The chain employs TRBV29-1 and TRBJ1-1; D unresolved. The germline V and J ends were trimmed by 5 bases and 6 bases, with 16 bases remaining between them. This CDR3 comprises 13 residues. CDR1 SQVTM and CDR2 ANQGSEA come from the germline V gene. The CDR3 reads CSVPGRENSEAFF. CDR3 nucleotide sequence: TGCAGCGTTCCTGGACGGGAAAACTCTGAAGCTTTCTTT.

The chain has TRBV6-5 and TRBJ1-2, with TRBD1 as a possible D gene (5 bases). The CDR3 is made up of 14 amino acids. V was cut by 0 bases and J by 5 bases, with 10 bases left in between. The germline V gene has CDR1 MNHEY and CDR2 SVGAGI. CDR3: CASSYSGQAYGYTF. CDR3 nucleotides: TGTGCCAGCAGTTACTCGGGGCAGGCATATGGCTACACCTTC.

This chain connects TRBV29-1 to TRBJ2-3; D is uncertain. Germline lookup yields CDR1 SQVTM and CDR2 ANQGSEA. The CDR3 consists of 12 residues. Trimming removed 6 bases from V and 6 bases from J, with 13 bases in between. CDR3: CSVRLIMDTQYF. The DNA for the CDR3 is TGCAGCGTGCGGCTCATCATGGATACGCAGTATTTT.

The chain has TRBV4-3 and TRBJ1-2, with D possibly being TRBD1 (6 bases). Germline V lookup: CDR1 LGHNA, CDR2 YSLEER. Trimming stripped 4 bases from V and 4 bases from J, with 13 bases between. The CDR3 is 14 amino acids. CDR3 in amino acids: CASSPRQASYGYTF. The CDR3 DNA sequence: TGCGCCAGCAGCCCCCGACAGGCCAGCTATGGCTACACCTTC.

This CDR3 is CASSFSPQGDLDGYTF. In DNA form, the CDR3 reads TGTGCCAGCAGCTTCAGTCCACAGGGGGATTTGGATGGCTACACCTTC. This chain links TRBV5-5 with TRBJ1-2; 8 positions match TRBD1. The V gene end was trimmed by 2 bases and the J gene end by 6 bases; junction bases not matched to a gene: 12. CDR1 is SGHKS, CDR2 YYEKEE, per germline (reference sequence). CDR3 length: 16 amino acids.

The chain joins TRBV30 to TRBJ1-2, with TRBD1 as a possible D gene (5 bases). Germline assignment: CDR1 GTSNPN and CDR2 SVGIG (reference sequence). CDR3 size: 11 residues. Trimming pared 1 base from V and 9 bases from J, leaving 9 bases between. CDR3 nucleotides: TGTGCCTGGAGTGGTCAGGGAAGCTACACCTTC. It yields the protein CAWSGQGSYTF.

This clone has a single count. This chain connects TRBV9 to TRBJ2-3; 8 positions match TRBD2. The CDR3 runs 15 residues. CDR1 and CDR2 from the germline V gene are SGDLS and YYNGEE. The junction had 5 bases not matched to a gene; V was cut back by 1 base and J by 4 bases. CDR3 nucleotide sequence: TGTGCCAGCAGCGTATATAGCGGGATTGCAGATACGCAGTATTTT. It yields the protein CASSVYSGIADTQYF.

This chain joins TRBV15 and TRBJ1-2; a weak D match, TRBD1 (6 bases). V was pared by 0 bases and J by 7 bases, with 9 bases between. Looked up from germline, CDR1 is LNHNV and CDR2 is YYDKDF (reference sequence). The CDR3 covers 13 residues. This CDR3 reads CATSRDPRGGYTF. Written as DNA, the CDR3 is TGTGCCACCAGCAGAGATCCCAGGGGTGGCTACACCTTC. Full variable domain (rest looked up from reference TRBV15 and TRBJ1-2): DAMVIQNPRYQVTQFGKPVTLSCSQTLNHNVMYWYQQKSSQAPKLLFHYYDKDFNNEADTPDNFQSRRPNTSFCFLDIRSPGLGDTAMYLCATSRDPRGGYTFGSGTRLTVV.

The V gene is TRBV30, the J gene TRBJ1-1; D unresolved. Germline V CDR1 and CDR2: GTSNPN, SVGIG (reference sequence). The length of the CDR3 is 11 residues. Trimming shortened V by 5 bases and J by 10 bases, and 14 bases separated the two germline ends. The CDR3: CAWGGPTGAFF. CDR3 bases: TGTGCCTGGGGCGGCCCAACGGGAGCTTTCTTT. The whole variable domain, remainder taken from reference TRBV30 and TRBJ1-1, is SQTIHQWPATLVQPVGSPLSLECTVEGTSNPNLYWYRQAAGRGLQLLFYSVGIGQISSEVPQNLSASRPQDRQFILSSKKLLLSDSGFYLCAWGGPTGAFFGQGTRLTVV.

The rearrangement joins TRBV4-3 to TRBJ2-7; a possible D gene is TRBD2 (5 bases). Germline V gene sequence: CDR1 LGHNA, CDR2 YSLEER. V was pared by 0 bases and J by 3 bases, with 12 bases between. The CDR3 is 15 amino acids. The DNA of the CDR3 is TGCGCCAGCAGCCAAGATTGGGCTAGCAACTACGAGCAGTACTTC. Protein: CASSQDWASNYEQYF.

Here the CDR3 reads CAISDEGNTEAFF. In nucleotides, the CDR3 is TGTGCCATCAGTGATGAGGGGAACACTGAAGCTTTCTTT. The rearrangement joins TRBV10-3 to TRBJ1-1; D gene uncertain. V was trimmed by 3 bases and J by 1 base, leaving 6 bases between them. Germline CDR1 ENHRY, CDR2 SYGVKD. The CDR3 consists of 13 residues.

The chain has TRBV30 and TRBJ1-1, with 7 nucleotides matching TRBD1. The CDR3 sequence is 14 residues long. With 5 bases clipped from V and 1 base from J, the junction kept 7 bases outside the gene matches. Germline V gene sequence: CDR1 GTSNPN, CDR2 SVGIG (reference sequence). The CDR3 here is CAWARAGGNTEAFF. The DNA of the CDR3 is TGTGCCTGGGCCAGGGCAGGGGGGAACACTGAAGCTTTCTTT.

The genes are TRBV5-1 and TRBJ2-5, with D tentatively TRBD2 (5 bases). The V end lost 1 base, the J end lost 5 bases, and 12 bases lay between the germline ends. This CDR3 has 14 amino acids. Germline assignment: CDR1 SGHRS and CDR2 YFSETQ. CDR3 nucleotides: TGCGCCAGCAGCTTGTTTCTCAGAGGGGAGACCCAGTACTTC. This gives the protein CASSLFLRGETQYF.

The V gene is TRBV29-1, the J gene TRBJ1-2; 8 bases are a match to TRBD1. The germline V gene has CDR1 SQVTM and CDR2 ANQGSEA. The CDR3 is made up of 12 amino acids. V shed 2 bases and J 7 bases; nucleotides not matched to a gene: 3. The CDR3 spells CSVETGGVGYTF. In DNA form, the CDR3 reads TGCAGCGTTGAAACAGGGGGTGTTGGCTACACCTTC.

V and J are TRBV5-1 and TRBJ1-1, with D tentatively TRBD1 (5 bases). The CDR3 loop spans 14 amino acids. Germline V gene data show CDR1 as SGHRS and CDR2 as YFSETQ. Trimming took off 2 bases at V and 3 bases at J, with 11 bases between the two ends. Written as DNA, the CDR3 is TGCGCCAGCAGCTTCCAGGGTCTTGACACTGAAGCTTTCTTT. It encodes CASSFQGLDTEAFF.

The chain employs TRBV7-8 and TRBJ1-1; TRBD1 agrees at 7 bases. V trimming: 5 bases; J trimming: 1 base; junction bases outside the gene matches: 7. Germline V lookup: CDR1 SGHVS, CDR2 FQNEAQ. This CDR3 has 15 residues. In DNA, the CDR3 is TGTGCCAGCAGCCCCTGGGGACAGAAGAACACTGAAGCTTTCTTT. It yields the protein CASSPWGQKNTEAFF. The full variable domain, its missing parts supplied by reference TRBV7-8 and TRBJ1-1, is GAGVSQSPRYKVAKRGQDVALRCDPISGHVSLFWYQQALGQGPEFLTYFQNEAQLDKSGLPSDRFFAERPEGSVSTLKIQRTQQEDSAVYLCASSPWGQKNTEAFFGQGTRLTVV.

The chain has TRBV6-1 and TRBJ2-1; D is unresolved. The CDR3 loop spans 14 amino acids. Germline CDR1 reads MNHNS; CDR2 reads SASEGT. The V gene lost 0 bases and the J gene lost 7 bases, with 10 bases spanning the gap. The CDR3, as DNA: TGTGCCAGCAGTGAAGCGGGCTGGTTAAATGAGCAGTTCTTC. Translation: CASSEAGWLNEQFF.